The sequence of this TCR beta chain was determined in a study of Ad26.COV2.S vaccination and SARS-CoV-2 variants. Study in general: Intramuscular Ad26.COV2.S at 5x10^10 or 1x10^11 viral particles. Findings of the study overall: Analyses that measured TCR breadth and depth may have underestimated total T cell responses. Vaccinated individuals (as opposed to placebo recipients) had higher spike-specific TCR breadth. Placebo recipients and vaccine recipients were similar in non-spike TCR breadth.

Germline assignment: CDR1 GTSNPN and CDR2 SVGIG (reference sequence). The V and J ends lost 8 bases and 8 bases respectively, with 21 bases between them. The CDR3 is made up of 13 amino acids. Details on this clone: Its antigen is still unknown.

Treatment of the sample: around 19 received Ad26.COV2.S at low or high dose, single or two shots; several received placebo; per-sample allocation not given. It was on day 63 after the first vaccine or placebo injection that samples were taken. TCRdb's copy holds only in-frame clones and misses some; the assay was immunoSEQ multiplex PCR. The sample lists a few hundred thousand clones, around 86% seen once, with 3.4% in the top ten. This chain links TRBV30 with TRBJ1-2; D is possibly TRBD1 (5 bases). Here the sequenced sample was peripheral blood, taken in a trial of Ad26.COV2.S vaccine versus placebo. The origin of this receptor is a person between 18 and 60 years old who received the Ad26.COV2.S COVID-19 vaccine or a placebo. CDR3 region: CARNNRDSGGYTF. The DNA of the CDR3 is TGTGCCAGGAACAACCGGGACTCGGGGGGCTACACCTTC. The full variable domain, in which reference TRBV30 and TRBJ1-2 provide the parts outside the CDR3, is SQTIHQWPATLVQPVGSPLSLECTVEGTSNPNLYWYRQAAGRGLQLLFYSVGIGQISSEVPQNLSASRPQDRQFILSSKKLLLSDSGFYLCARNNRDSGGYTFGSGTRLTVV.